Here is one T cell receptor beta chain with its context. The antigen is not known. This specimen belongs to a study of response to subunit inactivated influenza vaccine. Findings of the study overall: Only a handful of new T cells, the authors suggested, are recruited with each seasonal influenza vaccination.

Trimming shortened V by 0 bases and J by 9 bases, and 12 bases separated the two germline ends. This CDR3 comprises 13 residues. TCRdb itself ran the RT-PCR reads through MiXCR, one entry per CDR3 protein. The sample records 700,000 to 900,000 distinct CDR3 sequences, 21% being singletons. V usage is TRBV12-3 or TRBV12-4 and J usage is TRBJ2-7; possibly TRBD1 for D (5 bases). The receptor's source is a middle-aged man who received an inactivated influenza vaccine. This specimen consisted of PBMCs from blood, obtained less than 6 days after vaccination. As DNA, the CDR3 is TGTGCCAGCAGTTTAGCCGGCAGGGCCGGGCAGTACTTC. Its protein product is CASSLAGRAGQYF.